These 5 T cell receptor beta chains came from one sample sequenced in a study of blood T cells in healthy people across ages. Then a second PCR, running about 6 to 11 cycles, was carried out with a sample-barcoded 5' primer and a J-beta primer mix. A single record per CDR3 protein comes from TCRdb applying MiXCR to the 5' RACE reads. Among approximately 1,700,000 distinct CDR3 sequences listed, approximately 39% were seen once. Sample: blood. These receptors originate from a human donor in good health.

This clonotype was picked up a small number of times. The chain has TRBV3-1 and TRBJ2-7; the D gene is possibly TRBD1 (5 bases). The CDR3 spans 13 residues. CDR1 and CDR2 (germline): LGHDT, YNNKEL (reference sequence). Trimming took 5 bases from V and 4 from J, leaving 12 bases between them. The CDR3 sequence is CASSVTADYEQYF. In DNA form, the CDR3 reads TGTGCCAGCAGCGTGACAGCAGATTACGAGCAGTACTTC.

This clonotype has only a few counts. The chain uses TRBV7-9 and TRBJ1-1; a weak D match, TRBD1 (5 bases). The CDR3 is made up of 14 amino acids. Trimming removed 1 base from V and 5 bases from J, with 11 bases in between. The germline V gene encodes CDR1 SEHNR and CDR2 FQNEAQ (reference sequence). The CDR3 DNA follows: TGTGCCAGCAGCTTAGTTGGGGCAGGAACTGAAGCTTTCTTT. It translates to CASSLVGAGTEAFF.

The CDR3 sequence: CASSFDVSGQGKATNEKLFF. CDR3 sequence (DNA): TGCGCCAGCAGTTTTGACGTATCGGGACAGGGGAAGGCAACTAATGAAAAACTGTTTTTT. The chain links TRBV5-1 to TRBJ1-4, with 10 nucleotides matching TRBD1. The CDR3 spans 20 residues. Germline-derived CDR1 and CDR2 are SGHRS and YFSETQ. V gave up 5 bases and J gave up 0 bases; unmatched junction bases: 16.

The J gene is TRBJ1-5, the V gene TRBV20-1, with unresolved D. Trimming left V 6 bases short and J 1 base short, with 10 bases between. CDR1 and CDR2 (germline): DFQATT, SNEGSKA (reference sequence). The CDR3 covers 13 residues. CDR3 residues: CSARDHSNQPQHF. DNA of the CDR3: TGCAGTGCCCGGGATCACAGCAATCAGCCCCAGCATTTT.

The table lists this clonotype with many counts. The V call is TRBV28, the J call TRBJ2-4; the D call may be TRBD1 or TRBD2 (6 bases each). CDR1 is MDHEN, CDR2 SYDVKM, per germline. V was cut by 4 bases and J by 3 bases, with 16 bases left in between. CDR3 length: 16 residues. Here the CDR3 reads CASSSSEGVIKNIQYF. CDR3 bases: TGTGCCAGCAGTTCCTCGGAGGGGGTTATCAAAAACATTCAGTACTTC.